The source of this T cell receptor beta chain is a study of blood T cell repertoires in COVID-19. Study in general: Material from acute and convalescent COVID-19 was sourced from the United States, Italy and Spain. From T cells, B-cell-depleted T cells, or PBMCs came the material, which was cDNA or gDNA.

This table comes from immunoSEQ multiplex PCR, and its TCRdb copy is limited to in-frame clones, with some not included. Of approximately 100,000 clones in the sample, about 92% were seen once. The CDR3 length is 13 residues. The sequencing sample was made of peripheral blood. The chain employs TRBV21-1 and TRBJ1-1; the table's D gene call, TRBD1, was not cross checked with the DNA. TRBV21-1 is marked as a pseudogene. The source of this sequence is a woman older than 75 in a cohort sampled during active COVID-19. The CDR3 is CASSKGPGQEAFF. CDR3 nucleotide sequence: TGTGCCAGCAGCAAAGGGCCGGGACAAGAAGCTTTCTTT.